This T cell receptor (beta chain) was identified in a study of T cell changes during pregnancy in multiple sclerosis. Produced via immunoSEQ multiplex PCR; TCRdb's table is partial and in-frame only. Of under 110,000 clones listed, around 90% are singletons. Concerning this clone itself: The germline gene is not matched at one end of the junction; a read error may be the cause.

The sample in question was peripheral blood, obtained in the second trimester of pregnancy. This clonotype was sampled from a female donor with multiple sclerosis, enrolled in a pregnancy study.

The CDR3 sequence is CASSSPGQRNTEELFF. The CDR3 region has the DNA TGCGCCAGCAGCTCACCGGGACAAAGAAACACCGAGGAGCTGTTTTTT. V is TRBV5-1 and J is TRBJ2-2; D might be TRBD1 (6 bases). CDR1 is SGHRS and CDR2 is YFSETQ in the germline V gene. The CDR3 covers 16 residues.